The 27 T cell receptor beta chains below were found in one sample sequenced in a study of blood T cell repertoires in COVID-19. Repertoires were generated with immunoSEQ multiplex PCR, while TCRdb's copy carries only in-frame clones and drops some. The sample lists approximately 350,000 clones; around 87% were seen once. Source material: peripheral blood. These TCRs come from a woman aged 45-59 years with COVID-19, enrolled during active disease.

The CDR3 DNA sequence: TGTGCCAGCAGCCATATAGAGGGCTACGAGCAGTACTTC. It codes for CASSHIEGYEQYF. J is TRBJ2-7 and V is TRBV14; D is perhaps TRBD2 (5 bases). V dropped 3 bases and J dropped 3 bases, with 9 bases sitting between them. Germline V gives CDR1 SGHDN, CDR2 FVKESK. The CDR3 covers 13 residues.

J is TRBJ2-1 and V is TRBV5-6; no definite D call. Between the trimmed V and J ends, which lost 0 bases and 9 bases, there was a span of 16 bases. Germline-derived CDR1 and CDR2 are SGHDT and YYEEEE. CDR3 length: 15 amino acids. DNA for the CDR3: TGTGCCAGCAGCTTGGCCCCTTCTAGGATTGGTGAGCAGTTCTTC. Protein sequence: CASSLAPSRIGEQFF.

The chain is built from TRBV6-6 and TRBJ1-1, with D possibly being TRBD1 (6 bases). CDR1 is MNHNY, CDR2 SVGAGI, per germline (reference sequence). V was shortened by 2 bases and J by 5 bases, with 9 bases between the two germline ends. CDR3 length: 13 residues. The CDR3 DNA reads TGTGCCAGCAGTTACCTGACAGGAACTGAAGCTTTCTTT. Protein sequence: CASSYLTGTEAFF.

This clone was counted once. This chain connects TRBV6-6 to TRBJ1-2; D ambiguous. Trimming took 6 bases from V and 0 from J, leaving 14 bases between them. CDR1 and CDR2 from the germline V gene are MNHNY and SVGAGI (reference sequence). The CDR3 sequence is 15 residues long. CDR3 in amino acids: CASSQNWAANYGYTF. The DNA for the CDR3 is TGTGCCAGCAGCCAAAACTGGGCCGCTAACTATGGCTACACCTTC.

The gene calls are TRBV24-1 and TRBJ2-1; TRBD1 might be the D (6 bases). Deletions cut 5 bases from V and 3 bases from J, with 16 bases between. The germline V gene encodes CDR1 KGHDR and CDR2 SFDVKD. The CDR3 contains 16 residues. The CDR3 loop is CATSAEGVANYNEQFF. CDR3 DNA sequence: TGTGCCACCAGTGCCGAGGGGGTAGCTAACTACAATGAGCAGTTCTTC.

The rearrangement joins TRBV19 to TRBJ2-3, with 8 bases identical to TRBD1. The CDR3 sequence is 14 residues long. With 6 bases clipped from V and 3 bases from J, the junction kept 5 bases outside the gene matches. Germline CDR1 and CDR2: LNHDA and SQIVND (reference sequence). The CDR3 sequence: CASRRDRQTDTQYF. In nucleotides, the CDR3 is TGTGCCAGTAGACGGGACAGGCAAACAGATACGCAGTATTTT.

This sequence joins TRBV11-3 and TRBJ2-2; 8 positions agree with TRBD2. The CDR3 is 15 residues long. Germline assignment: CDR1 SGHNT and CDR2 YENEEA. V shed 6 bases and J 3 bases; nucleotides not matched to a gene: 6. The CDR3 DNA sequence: TGTGCCAGCAGTAGCGGGAACGGGGACACCGGGGAGCTGTTTTTT. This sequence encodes CASSSGNGDTGELFF.

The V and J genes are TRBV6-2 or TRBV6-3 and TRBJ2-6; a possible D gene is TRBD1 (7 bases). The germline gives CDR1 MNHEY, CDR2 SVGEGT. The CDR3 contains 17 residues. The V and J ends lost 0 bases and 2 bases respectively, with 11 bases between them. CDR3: CASSYSSRGAGANVLTF. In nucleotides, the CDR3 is TGTGCCAGCAGTTACTCCAGCAGGGGGGCTGGGGCCAACGTCCTGACTTTC.

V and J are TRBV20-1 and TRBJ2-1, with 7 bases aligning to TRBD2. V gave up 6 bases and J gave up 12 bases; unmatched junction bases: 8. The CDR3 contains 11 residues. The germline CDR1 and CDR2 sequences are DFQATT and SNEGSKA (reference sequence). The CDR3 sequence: CSARTSATQFF. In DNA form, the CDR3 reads TGCAGTGCCCGCACTAGCGCGACGCAGTTCTTC.

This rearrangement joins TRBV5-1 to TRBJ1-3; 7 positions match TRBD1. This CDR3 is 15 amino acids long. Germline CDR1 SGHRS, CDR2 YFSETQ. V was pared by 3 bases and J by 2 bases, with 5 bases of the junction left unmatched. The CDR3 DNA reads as TGCGCCAGCAGCTCCACAGGGGTAACTGGAAACACCATATATTTT. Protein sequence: CASSSTGVTGNTIYF.

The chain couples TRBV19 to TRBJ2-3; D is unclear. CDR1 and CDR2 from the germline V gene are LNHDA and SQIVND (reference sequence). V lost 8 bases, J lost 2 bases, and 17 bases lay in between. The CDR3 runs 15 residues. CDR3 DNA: TGTGCCAGTCGCCAACAGACAAAACCCACAGATACGCAGTATTTT. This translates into CASRQQTKPTDTQYF.

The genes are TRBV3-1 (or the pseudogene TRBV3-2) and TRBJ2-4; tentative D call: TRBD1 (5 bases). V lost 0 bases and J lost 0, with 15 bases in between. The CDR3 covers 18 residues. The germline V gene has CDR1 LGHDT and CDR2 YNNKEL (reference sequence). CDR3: CASSQDLSQGLAKNIQYF. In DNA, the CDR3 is TGTGCCAGCAGCCAAGATTTATCCCAGGGATTAGCCAAAAACATTCAGTACTTC.

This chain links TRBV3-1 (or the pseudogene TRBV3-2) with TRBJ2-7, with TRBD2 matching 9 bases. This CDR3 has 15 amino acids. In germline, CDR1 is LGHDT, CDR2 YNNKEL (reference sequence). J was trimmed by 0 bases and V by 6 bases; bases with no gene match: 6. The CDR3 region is CASRHIAGASYEQYF. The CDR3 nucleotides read TGTGCCAGCAGACACATAGCGGGAGCCTCCTACGAGCAGTACTTC.

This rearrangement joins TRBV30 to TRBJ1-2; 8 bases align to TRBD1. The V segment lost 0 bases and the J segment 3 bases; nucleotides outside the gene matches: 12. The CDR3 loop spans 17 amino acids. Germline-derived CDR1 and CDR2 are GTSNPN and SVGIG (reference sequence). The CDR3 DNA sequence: TGTGCCTGGAGTGTACAGACAGGGGCGCGCATCGACTATGGCTACACCTTC. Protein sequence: CAWSVQTGARIDYGYTF.

CDR3 loop: CASSSGTGYQPQHF. DNA of the CDR3: TGTGCCAGCAGCTCCGGGACAGGGTACCAGCCCCAGCATTTT. The chain joins TRBV7-2 to TRBJ1-5; 9 bases agree with TRBD1. Germline assignment: CDR1 SGHTA and CDR2 FQGNSA. J gave up 7 bases and V 4 bases, and 5 bases lay outside the gene matches. This CDR3 has 14 amino acids.

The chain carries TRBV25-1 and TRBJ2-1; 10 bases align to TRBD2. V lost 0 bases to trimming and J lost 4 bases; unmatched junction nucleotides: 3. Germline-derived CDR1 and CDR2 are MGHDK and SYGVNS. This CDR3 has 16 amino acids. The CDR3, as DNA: TGTGCCAGCAGTGAATATACTAGCGGGGTTTACAATGAGCAGTTCTTC. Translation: CASSEYTSGVYNEQFF.

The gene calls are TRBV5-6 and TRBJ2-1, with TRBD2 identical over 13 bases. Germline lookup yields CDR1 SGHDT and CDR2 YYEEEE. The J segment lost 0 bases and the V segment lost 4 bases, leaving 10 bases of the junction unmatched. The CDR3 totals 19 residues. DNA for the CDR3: TGTGCCAGCAGCCGAAAGTACGGGACTAGCGGGATCTCCTACAATGAGCAGTTCTTC. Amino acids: CASSRKYGTSGISYNEQFF.

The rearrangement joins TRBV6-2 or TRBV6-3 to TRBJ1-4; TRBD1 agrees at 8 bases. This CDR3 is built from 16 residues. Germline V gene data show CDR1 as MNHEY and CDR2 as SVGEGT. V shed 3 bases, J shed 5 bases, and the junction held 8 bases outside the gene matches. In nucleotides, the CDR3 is TGTGCCAGCAGTTATTCGGGGACAGGATGGAATGAAAAACTGTTTTTT. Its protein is CASSYSGTGWNEKLFF.

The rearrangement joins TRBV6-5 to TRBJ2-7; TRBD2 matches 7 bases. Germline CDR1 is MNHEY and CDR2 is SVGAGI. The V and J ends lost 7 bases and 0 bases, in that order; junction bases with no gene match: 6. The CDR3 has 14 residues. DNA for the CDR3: TGTGCCAGCACCGCCGGCGGGGGCTCCTACGAGCAGTACTTC. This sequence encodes CASTAGGGSYEQYF.

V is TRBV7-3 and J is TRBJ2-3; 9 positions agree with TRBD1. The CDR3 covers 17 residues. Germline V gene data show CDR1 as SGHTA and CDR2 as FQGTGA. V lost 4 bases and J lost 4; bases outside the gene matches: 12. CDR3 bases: TGTGCCAGCAGCTCGGACAGGGGCCCGACAAGAGCAGATACGCAGTATTTT. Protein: CASSSDRGPTRADTQYF.

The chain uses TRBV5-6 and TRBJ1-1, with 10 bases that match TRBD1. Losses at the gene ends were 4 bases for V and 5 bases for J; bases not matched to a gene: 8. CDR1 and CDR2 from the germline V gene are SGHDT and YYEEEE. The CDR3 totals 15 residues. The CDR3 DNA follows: TGTGCCAGCAGCGGAACCGGGACAGGGGAGACTGAAGCTTTCTTT. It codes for CASSGTGTGETEAFF.

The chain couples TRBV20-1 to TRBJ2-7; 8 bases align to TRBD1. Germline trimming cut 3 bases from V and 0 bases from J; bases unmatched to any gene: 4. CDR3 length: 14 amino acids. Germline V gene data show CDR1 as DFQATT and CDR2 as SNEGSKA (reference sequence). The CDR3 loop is CSASRTGTSYEQYF. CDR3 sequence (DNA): TGCAGTGCTAGTCGGACAGGGACCTCCTACGAGCAGTACTTC.

The chain's CDR3 is CASSGQGLANTGELFF. The CDR3 DNA is TGTGCCAGCAGCGGCCAGGGACTAGCGAACACCGGGGAGCTGTTTTTT. This sequence joins TRBV9 and TRBJ2-2; TRBD2 aligns across 8 bases. Trimming at V came to 3 bases and at J to 0 bases, leaving 4 bases not matched to a gene. CDR3 size: 16 residues. Germline-derived CDR1 and CDR2 are SGDLS and YYNGEE.

In DNA, the CDR3 is TGTGCCAGCAGCTTAGCGGGCCGGACGAACACCGGGGAGCTGTTTTTT. As protein: CASSLAGRTNTGELFF. This chain connects TRBV7-3 to TRBJ2-2; tentative D call: TRBD2 (5 bases). Trimming took 2 bases from V and 0 from J, leaving 10 bases between them. CDR1 is SGHTA, CDR2 FQGTGA, per germline. The CDR3 loop spans 16 amino acids.

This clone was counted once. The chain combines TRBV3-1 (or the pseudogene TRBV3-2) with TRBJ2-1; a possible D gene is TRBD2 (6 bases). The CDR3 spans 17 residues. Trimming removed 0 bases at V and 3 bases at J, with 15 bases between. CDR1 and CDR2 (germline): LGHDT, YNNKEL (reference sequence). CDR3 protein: CASSQDNGLALYNEQFF. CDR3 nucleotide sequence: TGTGCCAGCAGCCAAGATAACGGCCTAGCGCTCTACAATGAGCAGTTCTTC.

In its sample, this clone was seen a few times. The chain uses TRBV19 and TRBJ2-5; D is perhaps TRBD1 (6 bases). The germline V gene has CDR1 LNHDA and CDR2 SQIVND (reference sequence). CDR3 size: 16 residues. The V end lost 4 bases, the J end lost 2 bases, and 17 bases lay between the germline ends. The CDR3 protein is CASSRGRYRVQETQYF. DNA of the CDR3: TGTGCCAGTAGTAGAGGTAGGTACAGGGTTCAAGAGACCCAGTACTTC.

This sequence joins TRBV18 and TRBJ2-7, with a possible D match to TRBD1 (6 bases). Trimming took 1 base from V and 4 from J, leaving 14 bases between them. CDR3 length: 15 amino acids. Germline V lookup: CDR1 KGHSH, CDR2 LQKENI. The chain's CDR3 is CASSPQGQGVYEQYF. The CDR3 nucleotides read TGTGCCAGCTCACCACAGGGACAAGGGGTTTACGAGCAGTACTTC.